Each of the 6 T cell receptor beta chains below was sequenced from the same sample in a study of CD8+ T cells in alopecia areata. TCR sequencing used cDNA made by reverse transcription of extracted RNA. The repertoire was sequenced with immunoSEQ multiplex PCR; TCRdb's copy has only in-frame clones and lacks some. The repertoire includes roughly 230,000 clones, less than 45% of them detected once, and 2% to 3% sits in the top ten. Described treatment: oral pan-JAK inhibitor, 5-10 mg twice daily. This sample comprised CD4+ T cells sorted from blood, obtained at roughly week 36, from a patient treated with tofacitinib. The receptors shown here come from a human donor with alopecia areata.

V usage is TRBV4-1 and J usage is TRBJ2-7; 11 nucleotides agree with TRBD2. CDR3 size: 16 residues. CDR1 and CDR2 (germline): MGHRA, YSYEKL. V lost 7 bases and J lost 1; bases outside the gene matches: 9. The DNA of the CDR3 is TGCGCCAGCATGCCGGGACTAGCGGAACTATCCTACGAGCAGTACTTC. Its protein is CASMPGLAELSYEQYF.

This clone was seen only a few times. The V and J genes are TRBV6-1 and TRBJ1-5; D ambiguous. V lost 6 bases and J lost 2, with 14 bases in between. Germline-derived CDR1 and CDR2 are MNHNS and SASEGT. The CDR3 contains 15 residues. This chain's CDR3 is CASRNKWEGNQPQHF. The DNA for the CDR3 is TGTGCCAGCAGGAATAAATGGGAGGGCAATCAGCCCCAGCATTTT.

The genes are TRBV20-1 and TRBJ1-5; D remains ambiguous. The CDR3 has 10 amino acids. From germline, CDR1 is DFQATT and CDR2 SNEGSKA (reference sequence). Trimming took 6 bases from V and 7 from J, leaving 7 bases between them. CDR3 loop: CSAIGQPQHF. The CDR3 DNA sequence: TGCAGTGCGATTGGCCAGCCCCAGCATTTT.

This clone was picked up a small number of times. The chain carries TRBV19 and TRBJ1-1; D not resolved. This CDR3 comprises 13 residues. From germline, CDR1 is LNHDA and CDR2 SQIVND (reference sequence). Deletions cut 4 bases from V and 2 bases from J, with 8 bases between. CDR3 sequence: CASSSLANTEAFF. CDR3 nucleotide sequence: TGTGCCAGTAGTAGTCTCGCCAACACTGAAGCTTTCTTT.

This clone was seen a handful of times. The rearrangement links TRBV13 to TRBJ2-6, with 7 bases that match TRBD1. CDR3 size: 17 residues. The V and J ends lost 0 bases and 0 bases, in that order; junction bases with no gene match: 2. The germline CDR1 and CDR2 sequences are PRHDT and FYEKMQ (reference sequence). The CDR3 loop reads CASSLGGGHSGANVLTF. The CDR3, as DNA: TGTGCCAGCAGCTTAGGAGGGGGCCACTCTGGGGCCAACGTCCTGACTTTC.

V usage is TRBV7-2 and J usage is TRBJ2-5; unclear D gene. Matching the DNA end better, TRBJ2-7 makes the J call doubtful. The germline V gene encodes CDR1 SGHTA and CDR2 FQGNSA. The CDR3 has 15 amino acids. The chain's CDR3 is CASSLMTSVVYEQYF. Written as DNA, the CDR3 is TGTGCCAGCAGCCTGATGACCAGCGTAGTCTACGAGCAGTACTTC.